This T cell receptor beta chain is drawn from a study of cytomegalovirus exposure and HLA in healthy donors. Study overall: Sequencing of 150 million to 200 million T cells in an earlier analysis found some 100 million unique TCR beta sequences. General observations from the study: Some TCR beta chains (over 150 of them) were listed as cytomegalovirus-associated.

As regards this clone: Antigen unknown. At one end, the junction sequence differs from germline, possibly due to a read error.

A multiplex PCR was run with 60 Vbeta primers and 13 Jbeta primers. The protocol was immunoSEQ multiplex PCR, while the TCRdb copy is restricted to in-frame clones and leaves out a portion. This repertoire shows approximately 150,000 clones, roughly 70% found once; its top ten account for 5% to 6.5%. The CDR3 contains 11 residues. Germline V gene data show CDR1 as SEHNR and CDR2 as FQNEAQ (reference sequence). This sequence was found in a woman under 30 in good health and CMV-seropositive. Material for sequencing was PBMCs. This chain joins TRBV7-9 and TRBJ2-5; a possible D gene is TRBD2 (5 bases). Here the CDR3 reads CSSSLEDSPNF. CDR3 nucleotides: TGTTCCAGCAGCTTAGAGGACTCCCCTAACTTC.